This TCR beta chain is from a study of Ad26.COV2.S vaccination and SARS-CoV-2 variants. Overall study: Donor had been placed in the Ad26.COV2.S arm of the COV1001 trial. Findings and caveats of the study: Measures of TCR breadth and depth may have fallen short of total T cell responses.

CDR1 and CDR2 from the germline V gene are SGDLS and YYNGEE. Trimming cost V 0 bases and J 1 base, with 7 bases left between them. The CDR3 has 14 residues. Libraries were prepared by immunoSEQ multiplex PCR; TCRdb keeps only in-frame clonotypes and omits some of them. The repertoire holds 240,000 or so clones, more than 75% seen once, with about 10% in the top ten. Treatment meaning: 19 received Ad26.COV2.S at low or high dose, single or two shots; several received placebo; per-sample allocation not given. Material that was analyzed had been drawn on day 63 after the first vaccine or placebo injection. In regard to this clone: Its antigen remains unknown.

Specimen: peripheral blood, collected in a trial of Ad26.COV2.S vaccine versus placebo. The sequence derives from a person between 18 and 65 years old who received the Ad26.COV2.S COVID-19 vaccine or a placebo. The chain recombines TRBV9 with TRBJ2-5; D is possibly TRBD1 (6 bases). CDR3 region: CASSVEGGQETQYF. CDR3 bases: TGTGCCAGCAGCGTAGAAGGGGGCCAAGAGACCCAGTACTTC.